This passage covers 2 T cell receptor beta chains from one sample sequenced in a study of blood T cell repertoires in COVID-19. Sequencing was performed with immunoSEQ multiplex PCR; in TCRdb, only in-frame clones are kept and a portion is missing. In the table there are around 190,000 clones, roughly 80% of which are singletons. What was sequenced was peripheral blood. The receptors derive from a human donor in a cohort sampled during active COVID-19.

A single count supports this clone. The chain is built from TRBV15 and TRBJ2-1, with 9 bases matching TRBD1. Germline CDR1 reads LNHNV; CDR2 reads YYDKDF (reference sequence). V dropped 1 base and J dropped 4; count of bases not matched to a gene: 2. This CDR3 is 15 amino acids long. Written as DNA, the CDR3 is TGTGCCACCAGCAGAGTGGACAGGGGATACAATGAGCAGTTCTTC. This gives the protein CATSRVDRGYNEQFF.

This chain links TRBV3-1 (or the pseudogene TRBV3-2) with TRBJ2-7; D is perhaps TRBD2 (5 bases). CDR1 is LGHDT and CDR2 is YNNKEL in the germline V gene (reference sequence). CDR3 size: 16 residues. With 4 bases removed from V and 4 bases from J, the gap between germline ends came to 20 bases. DNA for the CDR3: TGTGCCAGCAGCCTTAACGGGGAAACTAGGGTTTACGAGCAGTACTTC. Its translation: CASSLNGETRVYEQYF.